Detailed here is one TCR beta chain. Its antigen remains unknown. The ends lost 6 bases at V and 0 bases at J; junction bases unmatched: 1. Germline V gene lookup returns CDR1 SGHAT and CDR2 FQNNGV. This CDR3 contains 15 residues. Amplification used 60 Vbeta primers and 13 Jbeta primers. Clones were sequenced by immunoSEQ multiplex PCR, and TCRdb holds only the in-frame ones, with some missing. The table has approximately 170,000 clones, approximately 80% seen once. This entry belongs to a study of cytomegalovirus exposure and HLA in healthy donors. Whole-study results and caveats: According to the study, around 160 TCR beta chains were cytomegalovirus-associated. Certain indistinguishable V segments, among them TRBV6-2 and TRBV6-3, were excluded. Upon later analysis, TCR association rates were observed to vary by HLA locus, being highest for DRB1 and lowest for HLA-C.

The V gene is TRBV11-2, the J gene TRBJ2-2; 10 bases map to TRBD2. The sequenced sample consisted of PBMCs. This TCR derives from a woman younger than 30 in good health and CMV-seronegative. Here the CDR3 reads CASRLAGPNTGELFF. The CDR3 DNA follows: TGTGCCAGCAGACTAGCGGGACCGAACACCGGGGAGCTGTTTTTT.